The next 27 T cell receptor beta chains were all read from a single sample in a study of T cell clonotyping in hematopoietic cell transplantation. The method was immunoSEQ multiplex PCR; TCRdb's version includes in-frame clones alone and lacks a portion of them. The sample holds 25,000 to 30,000 clones, roughly 92% seen once. The sequencing used PBMCs, collected 100 days after allogeneic stem cell transplant. The origin of the receptors is a female patient between 50 and 60 years old who had an allogeneic stem cell transplant from a related donor, so the T cells may come from the graft donor. Some clones in this sample may be carry-over from other donors' samples.

V gene TRBV6-5 combines with J gene TRBJ2-7, with TRBD1 identical over 9 bases. The CDR3 contains 13 residues. Germline-derived CDR1 and CDR2 are MNHEY and SVGAGI. V lost 8 bases to trimming and J lost 1 base; unmatched junction nucleotides: 3. The CDR3, as DNA: TGTGCCAGCGGACAGGGGTGGTCCTACGAGCAGTACTTC. This translates into CASGQGWSYEQYF.

This chain connects TRBV9 to TRBJ2-3; possibly TRBD2 for D (6 bases). Germline CDR1 SGDLS, CDR2 YYNGEE. This CDR3 is 15 amino acids long. Trimming pared 0 bases from V and 4 bases from J, leaving 12 bases between. Here the CDR3 DNA reads TGTGCCAGCAGCGTAGCGGGGACTCCCCCAGATACGCAGTATTTT. Its protein product is CASSVAGTPPDTQYF.

This clone was detected a few times. V usage is TRBV7-7 and J usage is TRBJ2-5; D unresolved. CDR3 size: 13 residues. Germline lookup yields CDR1 SSHAT and CDR2 FNYEAQ (reference sequence). V lost 5 bases to trimming and J lost 3 bases, with 10 bases between them. CDR3 nucleotide sequence: TGTGCCAGCAGCGGAAGACTGAAAGAGACCCAGTACTTC. Residues: CASSGRLKETQYF.

This chain links TRBV5-6 with TRBJ2-2; D remains ambiguous. The V end was cut by 7 bases, the J end by 4 bases, with 17 bases between. Per germline, CDR1 SGHDT and CDR2 YYEEEE. This CDR3 has 15 amino acids. CDR3 residues: CASSKGSRRTGELFF. CDR3 DNA sequence: TGTGCCAGCTCGAAGGGTTCCAGACGCACCGGGGAGCTGTTTTTT.

The V call is TRBV28, the J call TRBJ2-7, with D unresolved. There are 12 residues in the CDR3. The ends were cut back, 5 bases at V and 6 bases at J, with 11 bases in the middle. CDR1 and CDR2 from the germline V gene are MDHEN and SYDVKM. CDR3 protein: CASSPYPGEQYF. CDR3 in DNA: TGTGCCAGCAGTCCTTACCCGGGCGAGCAGTACTTC. Drawing the rest from reference TRBV28 and TRBJ2-7, the complete variable domain is DVKVTQSSRYLVKRTGEKVFLECVQDMDHENMFWYRQDPGLGLRLIYFSYDVKMKEKGDIPEGYSVSREKKERFSLILESASTNQTSMYLCASSPYPGEQYFGPGTRLTVT.

V is TRBV19 and J is TRBJ1-1, with 7 nucleotides matching TRBD1. Germline V lookup: CDR1 LNHDA, CDR2 SQIVND (reference sequence). V lost 5 bases and J lost 3; bases outside the gene matches: 3. The CDR3 length is 13 residues. This chain's CDR3 is CASSRQGDTEAFF. The CDR3 DNA is TGTGCCAGTAGTCGACAGGGCGACACTGAAGCTTTCTTT. Variable domain in full (rest from reference TRBV19 and TRBJ1-1): DGGITQSPKYLFRKEGQNVTLSCEQNLNHDAMYWYRQDPGQGLRLIYYSQIVNDFQKGDIAEGYSVSREKKESFPLTVTSAQKNPTAFYLCASSRQGDTEAFFGQGTRLTVV.

The rearrangement links TRBV4-1 to TRBJ1-5, with D maybe TRBD1 (6 bases). The CDR3 contains 17 residues. The germline CDR1 and CDR2 sequences are MGHRA and YSYEKL. V was trimmed by 0 bases and J by 7 bases, leaving 19 bases between them. The CDR3 DNA reads TGCGCCAGCAGCCAAGAGAGGAGAGGGGGGGTCGGGCAGCCCCAGCATTTT. This encodes CASSQERRGGVGQPQHF.

The genes are TRBV6-1 and TRBJ1-1, with D unresolved. Trimming stripped 7 bases from V and 10 bases from J, with 22 bases between. Germline values: CDR1 MNHNS, CDR2 SASEGT. The CDR3 extends over 14 amino acids. The DNA of the CDR3 is TGTGCCAGCACCCAAGGAGGGCTACCAGTAGGAGCTTTCTTT. Translation: CASTQGGLPVGAFF.

The gene calls are TRBV7-3 and TRBJ2-7; either TRBD1 or TRBD2 may supply D (5 bases each). CDR1 SGHTA and CDR2 FQGTGA come from the germline V gene. CDR3 length: 15 amino acids. Deletions cut 5 bases from V and 6 bases from J, with 20 bases between. CDR3 region: CASSPRPGQGVEQYF. The DNA for the CDR3 is TGTGCCAGCAGCCCTCGACCGGGGCAAGGCGTCGAGCAGTACTTC.

This rearrangement joins TRBV2 to TRBJ2-5; no clear D gene. V was trimmed by 4 bases and J by 5 bases, leaving 11 bases between them. Germline CDR1 is SNHLY and CDR2 is FYNNEI. This CDR3 contains 13 residues. For the CDR3, the DNA is TGTGCCAGCAGTGTCACAGCCAGGGAGACCCAGTACTTC. Its protein is CASSVTARETQYF. The full variable domain, in which reference TRBV2 and TRBJ2-5 provide the parts outside the CDR3, is EPEVTQTPSHQVTQMGQEVILRCVPISNHLYFYWYRQILGQKVEFLVSFYNNEISEKSEIFDDQFSVERPDGSNFTLKIRSTKLEDSAMYFCASSVTARETQYFGPGTRLLVL.

The chain has TRBV10-3 and TRBJ2-7; 9 bases fit TRBD1. Germline trimming cut 5 bases from V and 6 bases from J; bases unmatched to any gene: 8. The CDR3 loop spans 14 amino acids. Germline V gives CDR1 ENHRY, CDR2 SYGVKD. The CDR3 loop reads CAISPGQGSSEQYF. The CDR3 bases are TGTGCCATCAGTCCGGGACAGGGTTCGTCCGAGCAGTACTTC.

This chain connects TRBV5-1 to TRBJ2-4; tentatively, D is TRBD2 (6 bases). Germline loops: CDR1 SGHRS, CDR2 YFSETQ. This CDR3 is built from 15 residues. The ends were cut back, 0 bases at V and 8 bases at J, with 15 bases in the middle. This CDR3 is CASSLDSGVRDIQYF. The CDR3 DNA reads TGCGCCAGCAGCTTGGACTCGGGGGTCAGGGACATTCAGTACTTC.

Points on this clone: Distinct nucleotide sequences in the sample also encode this CDR3. The V and J genes are TRBV5-4 and TRBJ2-5, with 9 bases lining up with TRBD2. Per the germline V gene, CDR1 is SGHNT and CDR2 is YYREEE (reference sequence). The CDR3 extends over 15 amino acids. The V gene end was trimmed by 0 bases and the J gene end by 2 bases; junction bases not matched to a gene: 2. CDR3 sequence reads: CASSLVLAGQETQYF. The CDR3, as DNA: TGTGCCAGCAGCTTGGTTCTAGCGGGGCAAGAGACCCAGTACTTC. The full variable domain, with the rest looked up from reference TRBV5-4 and TRBJ2-5, is ETGVTQSPTHLIKTRGQQVTLRCSSQSGHNTVSWYQQALGQGPQFIFQYYREEENGRGNFPPRFSGLQFPNYSSELNVNALELDDSALYLCASSLVLAGQETQYFGPGTRLLVL.

V usage is TRBV29-1 and J usage is TRBJ1-1, with D possibly being TRBD1 (6 bases). The germline CDR1 and CDR2 sequences are SQVTM and ANQGSEA. The CDR3 runs 13 residues. Between the trimmed V and J ends, which lost 7 bases and 4 bases, there was a span of 16 bases. CDR3 amino acids: CSADSQGVTEAFF. CDR3 bases: TGCAGCGCGGACAGCCAGGGTGTCACTGAAGCTTTCTTT.

Comments on this clone: A read error may produce the germline difference seen at one junction end. V and J are TRBV28 and TRBJ1-5; D is ambiguous. Germline loops: CDR1 MDHEN, CDR2 SYDVKM. The CDR3 spans 12 residues. The CDR3 nucleotides are TGTGCCGGCAGTTTCGTAGGTCAGCCCCAGCATTTT. Translated: CAGSFVGQPQHF.

The rearrangement links TRBV28 to TRBJ2-4; possible D gene TRBD1, 5 bases. V was shortened by 3 bases and J by 0 bases, with 9 bases between the two germline ends. This CDR3 contains 15 residues. Germline loops: CDR1 MDHEN, CDR2 SYDVKM. The CDR3 DNA sequence: TGTGCCAGCAGTTTGCCAGGGATAGCCAAAAACATTCAGTACTTC. It yields the protein CASSLPGIAKNIQYF. The entire variable domain, with the rest obtained from reference TRBV28 and TRBJ2-4, is as follows: DVKVTQSSRYLVKRTGEKVFLECVQDMDHENMFWYRQDPGLGLRLIYFSYDVKMKEKGDIPEGYSVSREKKERFSLILESASTNQTSMYLCASSLPGIAKNIQYFGAGTRLSVL.

CDR3 coding DNA: TGTGCCAGCAGCTTGGACTACAGGACTTACTCCTACGAGCAGTACTTC. Amino acid sequence: CASSLDYRTYSYEQYF. This chain joins TRBV5-8 and TRBJ2-7; D tentatively fits TRBD1 or TRBD2 (5 bases each). The CDR3 is made up of 16 amino acids. Trimming stripped 0 bases from V and 0 bases from J, with 13 bases between. Germline V gene sequence: CDR1 SGHTS, CDR2 YDEGEE.

The rearrangement uses TRBV11-2 and TRBJ1-2, with D uncertain. There are 16 residues in the CDR3. V was clipped by 5 bases and J by 4 bases, with 20 bases between them. CDR1 and CDR2 (germline): SGHAT, FQNNGV. CDR3 amino acids: CASSPLNGGYLYGYTF. The CDR3 DNA reads as TGTGCCAGCAGCCCGCTTAACGGTGGCTACCTCTATGGCTACACCTTC. Full variable domain (missing parts from reference TRBV11-2 and TRBJ1-2): EAGVAQSPRYKIIEKRQSVAFWCNPISGHATLYWYQQILGQGPKLLIQFQNNGVVDDSQLPKDRFSAERLKGVDSTLKIQPAKLEDSAVYLCASSPLNGGYLYGYTFGSGTRLTVV.

This chain uses TRBV2 with TRBJ2-1; D uncertain. CDR3 size: 11 residues. CDR1 and CDR2 (germline): SNHLY, FYNNEI. Trimming cost V 5 bases and J 3 bases, with 2 bases left between them. CDR3 in amino acids: CASSLYNEQFF. The CDR3 DNA reads as TGTGCCAGCAGTCTCTACAATGAGCAGTTCTTC.

J is TRBJ1-5 and V is TRBV6-1; 7 bases agree with TRBD1. Germline V lookup: CDR1 MNHNS, CDR2 SASEGT. After removal of 6 bases from V and 6 bases from J, the junction contained 11 bases not matched to a gene. The CDR3 is 15 amino acids. The CDR3 nucleotides read TGTGCCAGCAGCTGGGAACAGGGGCTAGGTCAGCCCCAGCATTTT. Encoded protein: CASSWEQGLGQPQHF.

The rearrangement uses TRBV4-3 and TRBJ1-4; possibly TRBD1 for D (5 bases). The germline V gene encodes CDR1 LGHNA and CDR2 YSLEER. Trimming removed 3 bases at V and 2 bases at J, with 16 bases between. The CDR3 loop spans 17 amino acids. The DNA for the CDR3 is TGCGCCAGCAGCCATGCTCTTCCCTCAGGGACTAATGAAAAACTGTTTTTT. It encodes CASSHALPSGTNEKLFF.

The CDR3 DNA is TGTGCCAGTAGTATTAGGCAGGGGATAGGTTACGCTTTCTTT. This sequence encodes CASSIRQGIGYAFF. The V gene is TRBV19, the J gene TRBJ1-1; TRBD1 might be the D (6 bases). In germline, CDR1 is LNHDA, CDR2 SQIVND (reference sequence). The CDR3 sequence is 14 residues long. V was pared by 3 bases and J by 11 bases, with 19 bases between.

The chain has TRBV25-1 and TRBJ2-1, with D perhaps TRBD1 (6 bases). Looked up from germline, CDR1 is MGHDK and CDR2 is SYGVNS. The CDR3 contains 16 residues. The V end lost 5 bases, the J end lost 5 bases, and 19 bases lay between the germline ends. The DNA for the CDR3 is TGTGCCAGCAGTTTTCGCCGTGGGGGCTCGCACAATGAGCAGTTCTTC. It yields the protein CASSFRRGGSHNEQFF.

The chain is built from TRBV6-5 and TRBJ2-7; D is perhaps TRBD1 (5 bases). In germline, CDR1 is MNHEY, CDR2 SVGAGI. The CDR3 contains 14 residues. Trimming left V 5 bases short and J 2 bases short, with 13 bases between. The DNA of the CDR3 is TGTGCCAGCAGTGATCAGGGCAGGGCCTACGAGCAGTACTTC. The encoded protein is CASSDQGRAYEQYF.

This chain connects TRBV5-8 to TRBJ2-3, with TRBD2 as a possible D gene (6 bases). Trimming took off 4 bases at V and 6 bases at J, with 18 bases between the two ends. This CDR3 has 15 amino acids. In germline, CDR1 is SGHTS, CDR2 YDEGEE. The CDR3 sequence: CASSRRQGGADTQYF. The CDR3 nucleotides are TGTGCCAGCAGCCGCAGGCAGGGAGGTGCGGATACGCAGTATTTT. The variable domain in full, completed from reference TRBV5-8 and TRBJ2-3, reads EAGVTQSPTHLIKTRGQQATLRCSPISGHTSVYWYQQALGLGLQFLLWYDEGEERNRGNFPPRFSGRQFPNYSSELNVNALELEDSALYLCASSRRQGGADTQYFGPGTRLTVL.

This clone was counted a single time. The J gene is TRBJ1-1, the V gene TRBV7-2; D gene ambiguous. Germline V CDR1 and CDR2: SGHTA, FQGNSA. Trimming cost V 3 bases and J 5 bases, with 7 bases left between them. CDR3 length: 12 residues. CDR3 DNA sequence: TGTGCCAGCAGCTTTGGGCCAACTGAAGCTTTCTTT. Protein product: CASSFGPTEAFF. Combining the CDR3 with reference TRBV7-2 and TRBJ1-1 gives the whole variable domain GAGVSQSPSNKVTEKGKDVELRCDPISGHTALYWYRQSLGQGLEFLIYFQGNSAPDKSGLPSDRFSAERTGGSVSTLTIQRTQQEDSAVYLCASSFGPTEAFFGQGTRLTVV.

The chain joins TRBV5-1 to TRBJ1-1, with unresolved D. Germline CDR1 SGHRS, CDR2 YFSETQ. CDR3 length: 13 amino acids. Trimming removed 5 bases at V and 5 bases at J, with 13 bases between. The CDR3 DNA follows: TGCGCCAGCAGATCACTTGGATGGACTGAAGCTTTCTTT. Its protein is CASRSLGWTEAFF.